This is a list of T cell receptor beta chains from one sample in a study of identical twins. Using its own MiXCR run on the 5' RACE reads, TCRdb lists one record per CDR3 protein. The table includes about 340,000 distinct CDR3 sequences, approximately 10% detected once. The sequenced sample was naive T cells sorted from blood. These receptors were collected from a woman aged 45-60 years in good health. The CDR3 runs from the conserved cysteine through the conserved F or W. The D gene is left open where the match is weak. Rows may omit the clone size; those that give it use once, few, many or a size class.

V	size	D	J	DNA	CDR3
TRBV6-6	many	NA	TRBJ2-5	TGTGCCAGCAGTTACGCTGGGGTACAAGAGACCCAGTACTTC	CASSYAGVQETQYF
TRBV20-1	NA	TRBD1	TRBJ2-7	TGCAGTGCTAGAGATCAGAGTGGCAGGGGGCACCCCTACGAGCAGTACTTC	CSARDQSGRGHPYEQYF
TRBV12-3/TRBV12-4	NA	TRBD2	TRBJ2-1	TGTGCCAGCAGTACTAGCGGGAGTAGCAATGAGCAGTTCTTC	CASSTSGSSNEQFF
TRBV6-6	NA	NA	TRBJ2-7	TGTGCCAGCACTGCCGACTCCACGAGACGAGGGGAGCAGTACTTC	CASTADSTRRGEQYF
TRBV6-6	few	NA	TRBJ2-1	TGTGCCAGCAGACAGGACAGTAAGCAGTTCTTC	CASRQDSKQFF
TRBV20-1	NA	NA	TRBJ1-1	TGCAGTGCTAGTTATGGAGGCGTTGAGGCTGAAGCTTTCTTT	CSASYGGVEAEAFF
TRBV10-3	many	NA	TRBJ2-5	TGTGCCATCAGTGAGTCGGGGCAGGCAGAGACCCAGTACTTC	CAISESGQAETQYF
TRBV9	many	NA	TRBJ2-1	TGTGCCAGCAGCGGGGGTTTTGATGAGCAGTTCTTC	CASSGGFDEQFF
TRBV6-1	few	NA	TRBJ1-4	TGTGCCAGCACTGGGAGGATGGGGGAGGTGGTTAATGAAAAACTGTTTTTT	CASTGRMGEVVNEKLFF
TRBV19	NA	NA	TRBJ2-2	TGTGCCAGTAGTATGATAGCTGTGTCCGGGGAGCTGTTTTTT	CASSMIAVSGELFF
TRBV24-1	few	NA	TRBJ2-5	TGTGCCACCAGTGATTTTGGCGGGGACCGGACCCAGTACTTC	CATSDFGGDRTQYF
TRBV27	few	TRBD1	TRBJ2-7	TGTGCTAGCAGTACAAGACAGGGACAGGGATTCTCCTACGAGCAGTACTTC	CASSTRQGQGFSYEQYF
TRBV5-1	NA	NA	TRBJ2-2	TGCGCCAGCAAAGACCCCGGGGACACCGGGGAGCTGTTTTTT	CASKDPGDTGELFF
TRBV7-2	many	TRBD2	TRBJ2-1	TGTGCCAGCAGCTTAGCAGCGGGGACCTACAATGAGCAGTTCTTC	CASSLAAGTYNEQFF
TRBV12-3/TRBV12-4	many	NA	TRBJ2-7	TGTGCCAGCACCTTCGGACGGGGCTCCTACGAGCAGTACTTC	CASTFGRGSYEQYF